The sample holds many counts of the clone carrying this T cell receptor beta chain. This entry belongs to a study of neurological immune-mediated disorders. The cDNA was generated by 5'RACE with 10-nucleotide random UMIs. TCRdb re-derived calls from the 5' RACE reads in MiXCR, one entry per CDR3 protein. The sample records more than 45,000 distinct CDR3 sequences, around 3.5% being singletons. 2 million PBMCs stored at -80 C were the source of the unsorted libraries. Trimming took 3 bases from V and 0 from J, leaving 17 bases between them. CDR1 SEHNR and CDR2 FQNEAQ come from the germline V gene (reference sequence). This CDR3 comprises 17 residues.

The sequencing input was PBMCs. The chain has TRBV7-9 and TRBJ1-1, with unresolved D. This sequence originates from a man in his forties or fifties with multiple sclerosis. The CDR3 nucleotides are TGTGCCAGCAGCTTGATACAGACCGTGCTCATGAACACTGAAGCTTTCTTT. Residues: CASSLIQTVLMNTEAFF.